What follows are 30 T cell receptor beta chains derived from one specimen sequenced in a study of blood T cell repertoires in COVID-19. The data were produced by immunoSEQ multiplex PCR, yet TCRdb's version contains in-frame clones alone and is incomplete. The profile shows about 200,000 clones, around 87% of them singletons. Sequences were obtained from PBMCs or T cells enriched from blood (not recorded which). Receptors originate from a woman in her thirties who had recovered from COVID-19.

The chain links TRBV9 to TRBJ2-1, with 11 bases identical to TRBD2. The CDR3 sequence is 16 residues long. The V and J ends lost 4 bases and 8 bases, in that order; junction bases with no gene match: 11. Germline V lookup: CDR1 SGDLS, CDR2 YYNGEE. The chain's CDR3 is CASSSQGLAGGYEQFF. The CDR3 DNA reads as TGTGCCAGCAGCTCCCAGGGGCTAGCGGGGGGTTATGAGCAGTTCTTC.

The CDR3 reads CASSSRTSGTSNEQFF. CDR3 coding DNA: TGTGCCAGCAGCTCCCGGACTAGCGGGACCTCAAATGAGCAGTTCTTC. This chain uses TRBV7-8 with TRBJ2-1, with 12 bases identical to TRBD2. Unmatched junction bases numbered 8, after V lost 4 bases and J lost 7 bases. The CDR3 loop spans 16 amino acids. Germline lookup yields CDR1 SGHVS and CDR2 FQNEAQ.

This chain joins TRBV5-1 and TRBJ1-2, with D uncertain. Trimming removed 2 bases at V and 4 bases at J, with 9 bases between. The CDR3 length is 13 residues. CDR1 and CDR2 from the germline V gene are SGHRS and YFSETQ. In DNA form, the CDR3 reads TGCGCCAGCAGCTTCCAGGTTGGCTATGGCTACACCTTC. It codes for CASSFQVGYGYTF.

The CDR3: CASSYRTASTDTQYF. The CDR3 DNA reads as TGCGCCAGCAGCTACCGGACAGCTAGCACAGATACGCAGTATTTT. The J gene is TRBJ2-3, the V gene TRBV5-1; D is possibly TRBD1 (6 bases). Germline V gives CDR1 SGHRS, CDR2 YFSETQ. V lost 3 bases and J 0 bases, leaving 11 bases between the germline ends. The CDR3 has 15 residues. Looking up the rest from reference TRBV5-1 and TRBJ2-3 gives the full variable domain: KAGVTQTPRYLIKTRGQQVTLSCSPISGHRSVSWYQQTPGQGLQFLFEYFSETQRNKGNFPGRFSGRQFSNSRSEMNVSTLELGDSALYLCASSYRTASTDTQYFGPGTRLTVL.

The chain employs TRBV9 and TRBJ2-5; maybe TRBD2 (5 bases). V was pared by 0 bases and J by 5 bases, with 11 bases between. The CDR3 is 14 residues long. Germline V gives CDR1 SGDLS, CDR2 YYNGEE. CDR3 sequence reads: CASSVVEGGETQYF. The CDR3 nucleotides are TGTGCCAGCAGCGTAGTTGAGGGCGGGGAGACCCAGTACTTC.

CDR3 region: CASSLWTGDSTDTQYF. The CDR3 DNA reads TGTGCCAGCAGTTTATGGACAGGGGATTCAACAGATACGCAGTATTTT. The chain couples TRBV28 to TRBJ2-3; the match to TRBD1 covers 8 bases. Germline V gene sequence: CDR1 MDHEN, CDR2 SYDVKM. V lost 0 bases to trimming and J lost 3 bases; unmatched junction nucleotides: 5. CDR3 length: 16 residues. The full variable domain, in which reference TRBV28 and TRBJ2-3 provide the parts outside the CDR3, is DVKVTQSSRYLVKRTGEKVFLECVQDMDHENMFWYRQDPGLGLRLIYFSYDVKMKEKGDIPEGYSVSREKKERFSLILESASTNQTSMYLCASSLWTGDSTDTQYFGPGTRLTVL.

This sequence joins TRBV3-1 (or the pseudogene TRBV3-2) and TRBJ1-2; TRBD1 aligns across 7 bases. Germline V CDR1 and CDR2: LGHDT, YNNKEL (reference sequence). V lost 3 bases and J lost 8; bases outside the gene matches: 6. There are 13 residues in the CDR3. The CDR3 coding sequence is TGTGCCAGCAGCCAGGGGACAGTGGGGGGCTACACCTTC. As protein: CASSQGTVGGYTF.

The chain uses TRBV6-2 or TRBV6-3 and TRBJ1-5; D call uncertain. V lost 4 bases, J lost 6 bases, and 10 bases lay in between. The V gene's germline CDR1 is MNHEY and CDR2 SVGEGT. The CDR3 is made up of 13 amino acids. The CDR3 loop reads CASSLGRSQPQHF. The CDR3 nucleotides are TGTGCCAGCAGTTTAGGTCGGAGTCAGCCCCAGCATTTT.

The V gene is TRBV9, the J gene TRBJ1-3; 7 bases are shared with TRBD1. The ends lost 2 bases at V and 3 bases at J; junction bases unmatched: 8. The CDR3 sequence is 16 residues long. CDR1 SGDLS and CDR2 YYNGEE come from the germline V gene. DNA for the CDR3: TGTGCCAGCAGCGTTGGGGCAGGGGGATATGGAAACACCATATATTTT. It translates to CASSVGAGGYGNTIYF. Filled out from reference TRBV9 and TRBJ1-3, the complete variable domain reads DSGVTQTPKHLITATGQRVTLRCSPRSGDLSVYWYQQSLDQGLQFLIQYYNGEERAKGNILERFSAQQFPDLHSELNLSSLELGDSALYFCASSVGAGGYGNTIYFGEGSWLTVV.

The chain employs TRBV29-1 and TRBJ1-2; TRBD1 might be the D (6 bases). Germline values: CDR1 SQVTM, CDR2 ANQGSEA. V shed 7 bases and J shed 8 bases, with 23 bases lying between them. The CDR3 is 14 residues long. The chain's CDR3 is CSGGDRAGAEGYTF. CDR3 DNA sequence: TGCAGCGGGGGAGACCGGGCAGGGGCTGAGGGCTACACCTTC.

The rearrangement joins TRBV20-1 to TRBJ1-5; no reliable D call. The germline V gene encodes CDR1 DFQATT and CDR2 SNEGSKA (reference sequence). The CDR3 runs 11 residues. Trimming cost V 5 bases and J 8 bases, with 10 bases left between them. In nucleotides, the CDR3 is TGCAGTGCTGGGAGAAGGGAGCCCCAGCATTTT. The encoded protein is CSAGRREPQHF.

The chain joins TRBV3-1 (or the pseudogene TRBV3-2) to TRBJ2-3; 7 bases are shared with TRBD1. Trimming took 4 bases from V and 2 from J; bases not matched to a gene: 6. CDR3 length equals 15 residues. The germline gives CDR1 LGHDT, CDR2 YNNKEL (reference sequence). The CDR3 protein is CASSPGQLNTDTQYF. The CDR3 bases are TGTGCCAGCAGCCCGGGACAGCTTAACACAGATACGCAGTATTTT.

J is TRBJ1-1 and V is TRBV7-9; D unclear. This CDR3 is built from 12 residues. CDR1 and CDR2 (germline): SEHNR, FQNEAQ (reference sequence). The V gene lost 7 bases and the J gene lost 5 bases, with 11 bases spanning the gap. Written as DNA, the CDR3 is TGTGCCAGCACTCGGAGCGGGACTGAAGCTTTCTTT. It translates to CASTRSGTEAFF. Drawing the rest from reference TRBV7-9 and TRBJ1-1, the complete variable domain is DTGVSQNPRHKITKRGQNVTFRCDPISEHNRLYWYRQTLGQGPEFLTYFQNEAQLEKSRLLSDRFSAERPKGSFSTLEIQRTEQGDSAMYLCASTRSGTEAFFGQGTRLTVV.

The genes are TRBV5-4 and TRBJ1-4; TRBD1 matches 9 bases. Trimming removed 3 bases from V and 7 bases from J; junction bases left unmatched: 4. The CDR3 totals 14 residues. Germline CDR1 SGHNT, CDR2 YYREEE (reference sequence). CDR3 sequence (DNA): TGTGCCAGCAGCTCGGGACAGGGCCCTGAAAAACTGTTTTTT. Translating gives CASSSGQGPEKLFF.

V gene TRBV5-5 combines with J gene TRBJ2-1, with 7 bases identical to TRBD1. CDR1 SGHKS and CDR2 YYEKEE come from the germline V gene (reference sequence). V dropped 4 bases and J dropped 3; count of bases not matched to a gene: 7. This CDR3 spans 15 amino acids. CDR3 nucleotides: TGTGCCAGCAGCCTAGGGACAGTTCTCTACAATGAGCAGTTCTTC. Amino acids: CASSLGTVLYNEQFF.

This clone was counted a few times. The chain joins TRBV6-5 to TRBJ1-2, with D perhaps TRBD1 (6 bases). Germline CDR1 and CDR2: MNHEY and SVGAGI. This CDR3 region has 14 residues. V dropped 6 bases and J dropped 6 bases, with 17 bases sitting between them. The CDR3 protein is CASSRDIGENGYTF. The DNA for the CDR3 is TGTGCCAGCAGCCGGGACATAGGGGAGAATGGCTACACCTTC.

The CDR3 DNA follows: TGTGCCAGCAGCCAAGGTATAGGGACAGGGCCAGAGACCCAGTACTTC. This gives the protein CASSQGIGTGPETQYF. This chain connects TRBV4-2 to TRBJ2-5, with 9 positions matching TRBD1. Looked up from germline, CDR1 is LGHNA and CDR2 is YNFKEQ. The CDR3 length is 16 residues. J was trimmed by 4 bases and V by 1 base; bases with no gene match: 7.

The CDR3 loop reads CASNQSWGPNTEAFF. DNA of the CDR3: TGTGCCAGCAACCAGTCTTGGGGCCCGAACACTGAAGCTTTCTTT. The rearrangement joins TRBV28 to TRBJ1-1; D is perhaps TRBD1 (5 bases). The V gene's germline CDR1 is MDHEN and CDR2 SYDVKM. With 7 bases removed from V and 1 base from J, the gap between germline ends came to 16 bases. The CDR3 runs 15 residues.

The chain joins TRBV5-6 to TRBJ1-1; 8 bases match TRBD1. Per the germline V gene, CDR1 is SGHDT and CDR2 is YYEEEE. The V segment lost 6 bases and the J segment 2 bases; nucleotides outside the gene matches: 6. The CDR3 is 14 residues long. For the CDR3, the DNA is TGTGCCAGCACGTCAGGGGGCGGAAACACTGAAGCTTTCTTT. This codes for CASTSGGGNTEAFF. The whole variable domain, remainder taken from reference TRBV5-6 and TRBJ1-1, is DAGVTQSPTHLIKTRGQQVTLRCSPKSGHDTVSWYQQALGQGPQFIFQYYEEEERQRGNFPDRFSGHQFPNYSSELNVNALLLGDSALYLCASTSGGGNTEAFFGQGTRLTVV.

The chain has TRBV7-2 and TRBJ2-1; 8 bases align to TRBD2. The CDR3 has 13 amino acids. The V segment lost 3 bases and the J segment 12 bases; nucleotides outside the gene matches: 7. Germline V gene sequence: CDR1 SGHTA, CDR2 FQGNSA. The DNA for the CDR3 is TGTGCCAGCAGCTTGGTCGTTGCGGGAGGGCAGTTCTTC. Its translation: CASSLVVAGGQFF.

Here the CDR3 reads CASSLKAGAGYGYTF. CDR3 DNA sequence: TGTGCCAGCAGCTTAAAGGCCGGTGCAGGCTATGGCTACACCTTC. The genes are TRBV7-2 and TRBJ1-2; D is ambiguous. Germline V CDR1 and CDR2: SGHTA, FQGNSA. The ends were cut back, 2 bases at V and 4 bases at J, with 14 bases in the middle. This CDR3 comprises 15 residues.

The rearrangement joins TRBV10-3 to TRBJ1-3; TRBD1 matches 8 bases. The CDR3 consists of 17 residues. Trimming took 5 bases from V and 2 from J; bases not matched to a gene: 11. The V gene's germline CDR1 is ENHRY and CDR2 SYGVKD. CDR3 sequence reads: CAISSRTGKLTGNTIYF. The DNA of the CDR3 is TGTGCCATCAGTAGTAGGACAGGGAAACTTACTGGAAACACCATATATTTT.

The CDR3 nucleotides are TGTGCCAGTAGTATTTCGGGGAACACCAATCAGCCCCAGCATTTT. It specifies CASSISGNTNQPQHF. The J gene is TRBJ1-5, the V gene TRBV19; D remains unclear. The CDR3 has 15 residues. Trimming removed 3 bases from V and 3 bases from J, with 12 bases in between. Germline-derived CDR1 and CDR2 are LNHDA and SQIVND (reference sequence).

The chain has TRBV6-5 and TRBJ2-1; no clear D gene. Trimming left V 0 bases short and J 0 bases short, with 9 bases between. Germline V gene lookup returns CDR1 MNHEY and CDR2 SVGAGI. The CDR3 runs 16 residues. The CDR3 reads CASSYSSVSSYNEQFF. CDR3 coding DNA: TGTGCCAGCAGTTACTCGAGCGTTAGCTCCTACAATGAGCAGTTCTTC.

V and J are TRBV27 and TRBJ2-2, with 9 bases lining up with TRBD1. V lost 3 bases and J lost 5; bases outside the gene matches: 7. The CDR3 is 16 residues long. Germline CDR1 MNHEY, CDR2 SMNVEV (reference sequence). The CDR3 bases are TGTGCCAGCAGTTTCCTTACAGGGGGCTTTACCGGGGAGCTGTTTTTT. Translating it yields CASSFLTGGFTGELFF.

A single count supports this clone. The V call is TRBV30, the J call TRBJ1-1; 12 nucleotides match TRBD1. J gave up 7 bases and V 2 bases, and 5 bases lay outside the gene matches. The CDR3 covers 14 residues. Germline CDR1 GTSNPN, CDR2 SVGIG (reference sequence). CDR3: CAWSSGTGGFEAFF. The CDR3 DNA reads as TGTGCCTGGAGTTCCGGGACAGGGGGCTTTGAAGCTTTCTTT.

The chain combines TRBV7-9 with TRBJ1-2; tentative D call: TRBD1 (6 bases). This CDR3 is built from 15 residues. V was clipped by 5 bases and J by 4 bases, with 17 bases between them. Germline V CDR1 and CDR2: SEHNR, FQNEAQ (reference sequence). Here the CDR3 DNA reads TGTGCCAGCAGCAAACAGGGTCTAACGGGCTATGGCTACACCTTC. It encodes CASSKQGLTGYGYTF.

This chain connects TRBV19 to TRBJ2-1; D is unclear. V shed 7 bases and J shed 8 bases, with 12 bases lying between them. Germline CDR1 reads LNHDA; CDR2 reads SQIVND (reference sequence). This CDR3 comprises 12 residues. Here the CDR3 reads CASIDSKYEQFF. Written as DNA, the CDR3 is TGTGCCAGTATCGATAGCAAATATGAGCAGTTCTTC.

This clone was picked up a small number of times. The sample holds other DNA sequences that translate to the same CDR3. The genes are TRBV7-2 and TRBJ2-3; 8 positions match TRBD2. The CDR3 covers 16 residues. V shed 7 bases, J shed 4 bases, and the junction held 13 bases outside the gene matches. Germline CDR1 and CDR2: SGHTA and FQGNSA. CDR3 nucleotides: TGTGCCAGCACCCGACCCGCGGGGGGCAGATCAGATACGCAGTATTTT. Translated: CASTRPAGGRSDTQYF.

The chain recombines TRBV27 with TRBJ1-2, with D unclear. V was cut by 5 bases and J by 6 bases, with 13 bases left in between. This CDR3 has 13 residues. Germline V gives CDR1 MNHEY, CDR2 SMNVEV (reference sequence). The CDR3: CASSARKRHGYTF. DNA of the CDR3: TGTGCCAGCAGTGCCCGTAAGAGGCATGGCTACACCTTC.